The entry below gives a single T cell receptor beta chain sequence along with its context. Its antigen is not known. This sample was taken from a study of tumor and adjacent non-tumor tissue in lung cancer. Study-wide results and caveats: Tumor repertoires had a smaller top 100 clone share than normal lung.

No cell sorting was done before RNA was extracted from the tissue. The normal lung tissue was taken more than 3 cm from the tumor edge. Between August and November 2014, newly diagnosed, chemotherapy-naive lung cancer patients underwent thoracic surgery in China. This CDR3 is 17 amino acids long. The germline CDR1 and CDR2 sequences are SQVTM and ANQGSEA. V lost 0 bases and J lost 7, with 24 bases in between. A modified ARM-PCR protocol with three rounds of nested PCR amplified TCRbeta. TCRdb independently ran MiXCR on the multiplex PCR reads; one entry per CDR3 protein. Of tens of thousands of distinct CDR3 sequences listed, around 70% were seen once; the top ten hold about a quarter.

V gene TRBV29-1 combines with J gene TRBJ1-2; a weak D match, TRBD1 (5 bases). The sample was distant non-tumor lung tissue. This TCR came from a woman aged 50 to 65 with non-small cell lung cancer. CDR3 nucleotide sequence: TGCAGCGTTGAAGATCTTACCGGGGGTGATGGGGCTGGTGGCTACACCTTC. The encoded protein is CSVEDLTGGDGAGGYTF.